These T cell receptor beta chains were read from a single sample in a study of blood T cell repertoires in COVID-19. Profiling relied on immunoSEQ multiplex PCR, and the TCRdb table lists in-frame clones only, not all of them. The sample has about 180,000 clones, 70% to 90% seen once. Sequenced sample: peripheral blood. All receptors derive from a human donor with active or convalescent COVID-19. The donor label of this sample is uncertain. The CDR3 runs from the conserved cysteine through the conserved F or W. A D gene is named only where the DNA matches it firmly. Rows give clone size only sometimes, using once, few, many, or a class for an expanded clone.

cdr3_nt: TGTGCCCCCCGCCCGGGGGACTACAATGAGCAGTTCTTC
cdr3_aa: CAPRPGDYNEQFF
j_call: TRBJ2-1
clone_size: NA
d_call: NA
v_call: TRBV10-3

cdr3_nt: TGTGCCAGCAGCTTTGCAGGGGGGACCTACGAGCAGTACTTC
cdr3_aa: CASSFAGGTYEQYF
j_call: TRBJ2-7
clone_size: NA
d_call: NA
v_call: TRBV5-5

cdr3_nt: TGTGCCAGCAGCCCAGCTAGCGGGAGGACAGATACGCAGTATTTT
cdr3_aa: CASSPASGRTDTQYF
j_call: TRBJ2-3
clone_size: NA
d_call: TRBD2
v_call: TRBV7-3

cdr3_nt: TGCAGTGCTAGACTGTCGGAGACCCAGTACTTC
cdr3_aa: CSARLSETQYF
j_call: TRBJ2-5
clone_size: NA
d_call: NA
v_call: TRBV20-1

cdr3_nt: TGTGCCAGCAGCATTAGGACTGGGATGAACACTGAAGCTTTCTTT
cdr3_aa: CASSIRTGMNTEAFF
j_call: TRBJ1-1
clone_size: NA
d_call: NA
v_call: TRBV11-2

cdr3_nt: TGTGCCAGCTCACCACGTGGGCCGGGACAGGGGCCCGACGGGGAGCTGTTTTTT
cdr3_aa: CASSPRGPGQGPDGELFF
j_call: TRBJ2-2
clone_size: NA
d_call: TRBD1
v_call: TRBV18

cdr3_nt: TGTGCCAGCAGTATCGACAGAGGTGGCTACACCTTC
cdr3_aa: CASSIDRGGYTF
j_call: TRBJ1-2
clone_size: few
d_call: NA
v_call: TRBV28

cdr3_nt: TGTGCCAGCAGTGAAGCGAAACAGGGGGCTGGCGGCTACACCTTC
cdr3_aa: CASSEAKQGAGGYTF
j_call: TRBJ1-2
clone_size: NA
d_call: TRBD1
v_call: TRBV2

cdr3_nt: TGTGCCAGCAGCACGGGACAGGGCTACGAGCAGTACTTC
cdr3_aa: CASSTGQGYEQYF
j_call: TRBJ2-7
clone_size: NA
d_call: TRBD1
v_call: TRBV5-4

cdr3_nt: TGCGCCAGCAGCCAGGACGACTGGGGGGTCGCCTCTGGGGCCAACGTCCTGACTTTC
cdr3_aa: CASSQDDWGVASGANVLTF
j_call: TRBJ2-6
clone_size: NA
d_call: NA
v_call: TRBV4-1

cdr3_nt: TGTGCCAGCAGCCCCGGGACAGGGTACTACAATGAGCAGTTCTTC
cdr3_aa: CASSPGTGYYNEQFF
j_call: TRBJ2-1
clone_size: NA
d_call: TRBD1
v_call: TRBV11-2

cdr3_nt: TGTGCCAGCAGCCTGACAGGGGTCGTGAACACCGGGGAGCTGTTTTTT
cdr3_aa: CASSLTGVVNTGELFF
j_call: TRBJ2-2
clone_size: NA
d_call: TRBD1
v_call: TRBV5-4

cdr3_nt: TGTGCCAGCAGCAAAGAGGGCGGGAGGTCCCCCTACAATGAGCAGTTCTTC
cdr3_aa: CASSKEGGRSPYNEQFF
j_call: TRBJ2-1
clone_size: once
d_call: NA
v_call: TRBV21-1

cdr3_nt: TGTGCCAGCAGCGTCGGGCCGCGGGGGGAGAGGTACGAGCAGTACTTC
cdr3_aa: CASSVGPRGERYEQYF
j_call: TRBJ2-7
clone_size: NA
d_call: TRBD2
v_call: TRBV9

cdr3_nt: TGCGCCAGCAGCCAAGTCCCCGCGGCTAGGAAGCAGTTCTTC
cdr3_aa: CASSQVPAARKQFF
j_call: TRBJ2-1
clone_size: medium-sized
d_call: NA
v_call: TRBV4-1

cdr3_nt: TGTGCCAGCTCACCAACGGGGCTAACGGGAGTAAGCGATACGCAGTATTTT
cdr3_aa: CASSPTGLTGVSDTQYF
j_call: TRBJ2-3
clone_size: NA
d_call: NA
v_call: TRBV18

cdr3_nt: TGTGCCAGCAGTGAAAAGGGACTAGCGGGTACCCAAGAGACCCAGTACTTC
cdr3_aa: CASSEKGLAGTQETQYF
j_call: TRBJ2-5
clone_size: NA
d_call: TRBD2
v_call: TRBV2

cdr3_nt: TGTGCCAGCAGCCTCGGGGGAAGCGGAAATCAGCCCCAGCATTTT
cdr3_aa: CASSLGGSGNQPQHF
j_call: TRBJ1-5
clone_size: NA
d_call: NA
v_call: TRBV4-2

cdr3_nt: TGCGCCAGCAGCTTCGGGGGGGCGAACACTGAAGCTTTCTTT
cdr3_aa: CASSFGGANTEAFF
j_call: TRBJ1-1
clone_size: few
d_call: NA
v_call: TRBV5-1